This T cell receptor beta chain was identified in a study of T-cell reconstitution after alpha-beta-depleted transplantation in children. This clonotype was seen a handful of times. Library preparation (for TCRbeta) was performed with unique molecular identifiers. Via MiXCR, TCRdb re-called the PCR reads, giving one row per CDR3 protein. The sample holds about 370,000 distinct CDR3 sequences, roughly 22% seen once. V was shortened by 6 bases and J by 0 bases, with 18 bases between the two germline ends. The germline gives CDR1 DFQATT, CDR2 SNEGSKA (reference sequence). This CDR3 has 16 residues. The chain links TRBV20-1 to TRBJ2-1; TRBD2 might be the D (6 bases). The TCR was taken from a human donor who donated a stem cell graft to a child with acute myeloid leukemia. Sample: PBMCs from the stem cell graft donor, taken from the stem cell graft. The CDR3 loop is CSATRKRATSYNEQFF. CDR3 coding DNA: TGCAGTGCAACCCGGAAGCGGGCTACCTCCTACAATGAGCAGTTCTTC.